This passage covers 9 T cell receptor beta chains from one sample sequenced in a study of OX40 agonist ivuxolimab in advanced cancers. Only in-frame clones appear in the TCRdb table, and some are missing; sequencing was by immunoSEQ multiplex PCR. The data hold more than 65,000 clones, with around 80% observed a single time. The input for sequencing was CD4+ or CD8+ T cells sorted from blood, taken in a trial of the OX40 agonist ivuxolimab. The receptors were sampled from an adult with an advanced solid tumor such as melanoma, head and neck, liver or kidney cancer.

This chain joins TRBV2 and TRBJ2-1; tentatively, D is TRBD2 (6 bases). V shed 4 bases and J shed 0 bases, with 16 bases lying between them. Germline V lookup: CDR1 SNHLY, CDR2 FYNNEI. CDR3 length: 17 residues. CDR3 sequence reads: CASSGGGRAGSYNEQFF. The CDR3 bases are TGTGCCAGCAGTGGGGGAGGCCGGGCGGGCTCCTACAATGAGCAGTTCTTC.

The chain recombines TRBV5-4 with TRBJ1-6; 8 bases align to TRBD1. Germline assignment: CDR1 SGHNT and CDR2 YYREEE (reference sequence). The V gene end was trimmed by 4 bases and the J gene end by 8 bases; junction bases not matched to a gene: 5. The CDR3 loop spans 14 amino acids. CDR3 in DNA: TGTGCCAGCAGCCCCGGACAGGGATATTCACCCCTCCACTTT. Its translation is CASSPGQGYSPLHF.

The genes are TRBV11-3 and TRBJ1-1; D perhaps matches TRBD1 (6 bases). The CDR3 is 13 residues long. Trimming pared 5 bases from V and 4 bases from J, leaving 11 bases between. The germline CDR1 and CDR2 sequences are SGHNT and YENEEA. The CDR3 here is CASSTQGATEAFF. In nucleotides, the CDR3 is TGTGCCAGCAGCACACAGGGAGCCACTGAAGCTTTCTTT.

The J gene is TRBJ2-2, the V gene TRBV5-1; D is undetermined. The germline V gene encodes CDR1 SGHRS and CDR2 YFSETQ. The CDR3 totals 13 residues. V dropped 4 bases and J dropped 2 bases, with 6 bases sitting between them. In DNA form, the CDR3 reads TGCGCCAGCAGCATGGACAACACCGGGGAGCTGTTTTTT. Protein sequence: CASSMDNTGELFF.

The chain recombines TRBV29-1 with TRBJ2-7; D is possibly TRBD2 (7 bases). This CDR3 is built from 12 residues. The V gene lost 2 bases and the J gene lost 7 bases, with 12 bases spanning the gap. CDR1 and CDR2 from the germline V gene are SQVTM and ANQGSEA. CDR3: CSVEPRGGEQYF. The CDR3 nucleotides read TGCAGCGTTGAACCTAGGGGGGGGGAGCAGTACTTC.

The chain has TRBV5-4 and TRBJ2-7; a possible D gene is TRBD1 (5 bases). V lost 1 base and J lost 6, with 17 bases in between. The CDR3 totals 15 residues. Germline V gene lookup returns CDR1 SGHNT and CDR2 YYREEE (reference sequence). The CDR3 DNA sequence: TGTGCCAGCAGCTTGTACGTAGGGCAGGGCGGCGAGCAGTACTTC. It codes for CASSLYVGQGGEQYF.

Many counts were recorded for this clone. The chain combines TRBV30 with TRBJ1-2; D is perhaps TRBD1 (6 bases). There are 13 residues in the CDR3. CDR1 GTSNPN and CDR2 SVGIG come from the germline V gene (reference sequence). Trimming shortened V by 2 bases and J by 6 bases, and 13 bases separated the two germline ends. This CDR3 is CAWSPGHRNGYTF. In DNA, the CDR3 is TGTGCCTGGAGTCCGGGACATCGGAATGGCTACACCTTC. Drawing the rest from reference TRBV30 and TRBJ1-2, the complete variable domain is SQTIHQWPATLVQPVGSPLSLECTVEGTSNPNLYWYRQAAGRGLQLLFYSVGIGQISSEVPQNLSASRPQDRQFILSSKKLLLSDSGFYLCAWSPGHRNGYTFGSGTRLTVV.

This clone was detected a few times. V usage is TRBV6-1 and J usage is TRBJ1-5; D call uncertain. V lost 6 bases, J lost 3 bases, and 15 bases lay in between. Germline V lookup: CDR1 MNHNS, CDR2 SASEGT. The CDR3 runs to 15 residues. The CDR3 nucleotides are TGTGCCAGCAGAGTGGTCAGCTTCCTCAATCAGCCCCAGCATTTT. It codes for CASRVVSFLNQPQHF.

In this sample, this clone turned up a few times. The chain joins TRBV6-1 to TRBJ2-3; 12 nucleotides align to TRBD1. Germline lookup yields CDR1 MNHNS and CDR2 SASEGT. CDR3 size: 19 residues. V dropped 2 bases and J dropped 1; count of bases not matched to a gene: 10. The CDR3 bases are TGTGCCAGCAGTGAACTCGGGACAGGGGGCGGATGGGGCACAGATACGCAGTATTTT. The encoded protein is CASSELGTGGGWGTDTQYF.